The 18 T cell receptor beta chains listed next were all sequenced from one sample in a study of molecular identifiers for immune sequencing clone quantification. In TCRdb, the PCR reads were re-called with MiXCR into one record per CDR3 protein. The table shows 90,000 or so distinct CDR3 sequences, with about 21% occurring only once. The sequencing sample was made of naive CD8+ T cells from blood, with Jurkat cell RNA spiked in. Subset noted: FACS-sorted CD8+CD4-CCR7+CD45RA+ naive T cells. The receptors were sampled from a human donor in good health. Some libraries in this study had Jurkat cell RNA spiked in.

This clonotype came up many times. The chain has TRBV7-2 and TRBJ2-7; 14 bases align to TRBD2. The CDR3 runs 17 residues. The V and J ends lost 3 bases and 4 bases, in that order; junction bases with no gene match: 8. Germline lookup yields CDR1 SGHTA and CDR2 FQGNSA. The CDR3 DNA sequence: TGTGCCAGCAGCTTGGAACGACTAGCGGGAGGGCCGTACGAGCAGTACTTC. It yields the protein CASSLERLAGGPYEQYF.

This clonotype has ten or more counts. J is TRBJ2-1 and V is TRBV7-8, with D possibly matching TRBD2 (6 bases). Trimming took off 5 bases at V and 1 base at J, with 12 bases between the two ends. This CDR3 region has 15 residues. CDR1 is SGHVS, CDR2 FQNEAQ, per germline. CDR3 region: CASSLGAGSYNEQFF. Written as DNA, the CDR3 is TGTGCCAGCAGCCTAGGAGCGGGTTCCTACAATGAGCAGTTCTTC. Drawing the rest from reference TRBV7-8 and TRBJ2-1, the complete variable domain is GAGVSQSPRYKVAKRGQDVALRCDPISGHVSLFWYQQALGQGPEFLTYFQNEAQLDKSGLPSDRFFAERPEGSVSTLKIQRTQQEDSAVYLCASSLGAGSYNEQFFGPGTRLTVL.

The V and J genes are TRBV6-2 or TRBV6-3 and TRBJ2-3; D is uncertain. From germline, CDR1 is MNHEY and CDR2 SVGEGT. There are 16 residues in the CDR3. V was trimmed by 0 bases and J by 0 bases, leaving 10 bases between them. The CDR3 DNA reads as TGTGCCAGCAGTTACTCGGCAGAGGCCAGCACAGATACGCAGTATTTT. Translating gives CASSYSAEASTDTQYF.

This clonotype was seen at least ten times. The rearrangement joins TRBV7-6 to TRBJ2-1, with D possibly being TRBD1 or TRBD2 (6 bases each). The length of the CDR3 is 16 residues. Trimming cost V 0 bases and J 8 bases, with 17 bases left between them. Germline CDR1 and CDR2: SGHVS and FNYEAQ. This CDR3 is CASSLARPSRGHEQFF. CDR3 in DNA: TGTGCCAGCAGCTTAGCGCGGCCATCCCGGGGGCATGAGCAGTTCTTC.

The V and J genes are TRBV5-8 and TRBJ2-3, with 7 bases fitting TRBD2. The CDR3 covers 13 residues. The germline CDR1 and CDR2 sequences are SGHTS and YDEGEE. V lost 4 bases, J lost 6 bases, and 5 bases stayed unmatched. DNA of the CDR3: TGTGCCAGCAGCCCCTGGGGGGGTGATACGCAGTATTTT. Amino acids: CASSPWGGDTQYF.

Concerning this clonotype itself: A much larger clone lies one base from this, so it may be a read error. In nucleotides, the CDR3 is TGTGCCAGTAGTATCGCCTCGAACACTGAAGCTTTCTTT. Its translation is CASSIASNTEAFF. The chain carries TRBV19 and TRBJ1-1, with unresolved D. The length of the CDR3 is 13 residues. V was clipped by 3 bases and J by 1 base, with 6 bases between them. Germline V gives CDR1 LNHDA, CDR2 SQIVND (reference sequence).

This clonotype was seen ten or more times. The chain joins TRBV6-5 to TRBJ2-3; no clear D. Germline loops: CDR1 MNHEY, CDR2 SVGAGI. The ends were cut back, 4 bases at V and 2 bases at J, with 16 bases in the middle. This CDR3 region has 16 residues. Here the CDR3 DNA reads TGTGCCAGCAGTTCCACCCGGGCATATCTCACAGATACGCAGTATTTT. Amino acids: CASSSTRAYLTDTQYF.

The count of this clonotype is one. The chain carries TRBV29-1 and TRBJ1-5; D remains unclear. Trimming removed 8 bases from V and 11 bases from J, with 19 bases in between. CDR3 length equals 12 residues. Per the germline V gene, CDR1 is SQVTM and CDR2 is ANQGSEA. DNA for the CDR3: TGCAGCCCTTGGGCAGGAGCCCTAGCCCAGCATTTT. The encoded protein is CSPWAGALAQHF.

This clonotype was detected ten times or more. The V gene is TRBV28, the J gene TRBJ2-6, with D uncertain. This CDR3 contains 12 residues. Germline CDR1 and CDR2: MDHEN and SYDVKM. Trimming took 7 bases from V and 0 from J, leaving 1 base between them. The CDR3 DNA sequence: TGTGCCAGCAACTCTGGGGCCAACGTCCTGACTTTC. It yields the protein CASNSGANVLTF.

This clonotype was seen a few times. CDR3 nucleotide sequence: TGTGCCAGCAGTTTCGGGATCTCCTACGAGCAGTACTTC. It encodes CASSFGISYEQYF. This chain connects TRBV27 to TRBJ2-7; weak D call: TRBD2 (5 bases). CDR1 and CDR2 from the germline V gene are MNHEY and SMNVEV (reference sequence). The CDR3 is 13 residues long. Trimming left V 3 bases short and J 0 bases short, with 6 bases between.

The chain links TRBV7-9 to TRBJ2-5, with D possibly TRBD1 on 5 matching bases. The germline CDR1 and CDR2 sequences are SEHNR and FQNEAQ (reference sequence). This CDR3 is built from 14 residues. The germline V and J ends were trimmed by 5 bases and 2 bases, with 12 bases remaining between them. The chain's CDR3 is CASSSLTGQETQYF. The CDR3 DNA reads TGTGCCAGCAGCAGCCTTACAGGACAAGAGACCCAGTACTTC. The whole variable domain, remainder taken from reference TRBV7-9 and TRBJ2-5, is DTGVSQNPRHKITKRGQNVTFRCDPISEHNRLYWYRQTLGQGPEFLTYFQNEAQLEKSRLLSDRFSAERPKGSFSTLEIQRTEQGDSAMYLCASSSLTGQETQYFGPGTRLLVL.

This clonotype showed up many times. The rearrangement joins TRBV20-1 to TRBJ2-7, with D possibly matching TRBD1 (5 bases). This CDR3 has 15 residues. From germline, CDR1 is DFQATT and CDR2 SNEGSKA (reference sequence). Trimming cost V 3 bases and J 0 bases, with 15 bases left between them. The DNA of the CDR3 is TGCAGTGCTAGGGGGCCTACTGGCACCTCCTACGAGCAGTACTTC. This sequence encodes CSARGPTGTSYEQYF.

This clonotype appeared many times. V is TRBV4-1 and J is TRBJ2-2; TRBD1 aligns across 7 bases. The V and J ends lost 2 bases and 6 bases, in that order; junction bases with no gene match: 6. CDR3 length: 15 residues. Germline CDR1 is MGHRA and CDR2 is YSYEKL. CDR3 protein: CASSQSTGSAGELFF. CDR3 sequence (DNA): TGCGCCAGCAGCCAATCGACAGGGTCGGCCGGGGAGCTGTTTTTT.

This clonotype was counted only a few times. The V gene is TRBV20-1, the J gene TRBJ1-5, with D perhaps matching TRBD1 (6 bases). Germline V gene sequence: CDR1 DFQATT, CDR2 SNEGSKA (reference sequence). The CDR3 runs 19 residues. V dropped 2 bases and J dropped 0 bases, with 23 bases sitting between them. The CDR3: CSARSRGIEVPYSNQPQHF. The CDR3 DNA is TGCAGTGCTAGATCCAGGGGCATTGAAGTCCCTTATAGCAATCAGCCCCAGCATTTT.

The rearrangement uses TRBV4-1 and TRBJ2-1; 12 bases match TRBD1. V gave up 3 bases and J gave up 3 bases; unmatched junction bases: 3. CDR3 length: 16 amino acids. CDR1 is MGHRA and CDR2 is YSYEKL in the germline V gene. CDR3 in DNA: TGCGCCAGCAGCCACGGGACAGGGGGCTTCTACAATGAGCAGTTCTTC. Translation: CASSHGTGGFYNEQFF.

This clonotype was seen many times. The gene calls are TRBV20-1 and TRBJ1-1; perhaps TRBD1 as D (5 bases). From germline, CDR1 is DFQATT and CDR2 SNEGSKA (reference sequence). The CDR3 totals 15 residues. Trimming shortened V by 0 bases and J by 0 bases, and 11 bases separated the two germline ends. CDR3 amino acids: CSARDRGGVNTEAFF. CDR3 sequence (DNA): TGCAGTGCTAGAGATCGGGGGGGGGTGAACACTGAAGCTTTCTTT.

This chain uses TRBV11-2 with TRBJ2-2, with 8 bases fitting TRBD1. The trim removed 6 bases at V and 0 bases at J, leaving 6 bases unmatched. Per germline, CDR1 SGHAT and CDR2 FQNNGV. This CDR3 comprises 16 residues. The CDR3 here is CASSSRGPANTGELFF. The CDR3 DNA is TGTGCCAGCAGTTCCAGGGGGCCGGCGAACACCGGGGAGCTGTTTTTT.

This clonotype was seen ten or more times. V is TRBV28 and J is TRBJ2-3, with unresolved D. The V end lost 5 bases, the J end lost 2 bases, and 8 bases lay between the germline ends. Looked up from germline, CDR1 is MDHEN and CDR2 is SYDVKM. The CDR3 extends over 13 amino acids. Here the CDR3 DNA reads TGTGCCAGCAGTCCCATTGACACAGATACGCAGTATTTT. The encoded protein is CASSPIDTDTQYF. The whole variable domain, filled in from reference TRBV28 and TRBJ2-3, reads DVKVTQSSRYLVKRTGEKVFLECVQDMDHENMFWYRQDPGLGLRLIYFSYDVKMKEKGDIPEGYSVSREKKERFSLILESASTNQTSMYLCASSPIDTDTQYFGPGTRLTVL.